The 9 T cell receptor beta chains below all came from one sample that was sequenced in a study of T cell responses to AZD1222 COVID-19 vaccine. The table came from immunoSEQ multiplex PCR; TCRdb's copy has only in-frame clones and leaves some out. The sample gives 110,000 to 150,000 clones, around 90% of which show up once; around 3.5% is in the top ten. The sample was peripheral blood, taken on day 0 of AZD1222 vaccination. The source is an adult in good health.

This chain connects TRBV14 to TRBJ1-1; TRBD1 matches at 7 bases. This CDR3 is 15 amino acids long. Trimming removed 1 base from V and 5 bases from J; junction bases left unmatched: 7. Germline V gene lookup returns CDR1 SGHDN and CDR2 FVKESK. The CDR3 spells CASSQVGGLWTEAFF. In DNA, the CDR3 is TGTGCCAGCAGCCAAGTAGGGGGCCTTTGGACTGAAGCTTTCTTT. Combining the CDR3 with reference TRBV14 and TRBJ1-1 gives the whole variable domain EAGVTQFPSHSVIEKGQTVTLRCDPISGHDNLYWYRRVMGKEIKFLLHFVKESKQDESGMPNNRFLAERTGGTYSTLKVQPAELEDSGVYFCASSQVGGLWTEAFFGQGTRLTVV.

The V gene is TRBV7-9, the J gene TRBJ2-5; 10 nucleotides match TRBD2. The ends lost 5 bases at V and 6 bases at J; junction bases unmatched: 6. This CDR3 is 14 amino acids long. Germline lookup yields CDR1 SEHNR and CDR2 FQNEAQ (reference sequence). In DNA, the CDR3 is TGTGCCAGCAGCCCGCTAGCGGGAGTGAAGACCCAGTACTTC. This encodes CASSPLAGVKTQYF.

This chain connects TRBV18 to TRBJ1-1; D is undetermined. V was trimmed by 3 bases and J by 1 base, leaving 6 bases between them. The CDR3 covers 13 residues. From germline, CDR1 is KGHSH and CDR2 LQKENI. CDR3 protein: CASSPTENTEAFF. In DNA form, the CDR3 reads TGTGCCAGCTCACCCACAGAGAACACTGAAGCTTTCTTT.

This clone was found once. This chain uses TRBV18 with TRBJ1-5; no clear D gene. CDR1 and CDR2 from the germline V gene are KGHSH and LQKENI. Trimming stripped 2 bases from V and 6 bases from J, with 8 bases between. This CDR3 has 13 residues. CDR3 in amino acids: CASSPGEAQPQHF. As DNA, the CDR3 is TGTGCCAGCTCACCAGGGGAGGCTCAGCCCCAGCATTTT.

The rearrangement joins TRBV5-4 to TRBJ1-2; 9 bases are shared with TRBD1. V lost 3 bases, J lost 6 bases, and 6 bases stayed unmatched. The length of the CDR3 is 14 residues. The germline V gene has CDR1 SGHNT and CDR2 YYREEE (reference sequence). The CDR3 sequence: CASSSKTGGDGYTF. The CDR3, as DNA: TGTGCCAGCAGCTCCAAAACAGGGGGCGATGGCTACACCTTC.

This clone was recorded only once. This chain connects TRBV7-2 to TRBJ1-1, with 9 bases aligning to TRBD1. This CDR3 is 14 amino acids long. Trimming removed 3 bases from V and 5 bases from J; junction bases left unmatched: 4. Germline-derived CDR1 and CDR2 are SGHTA and FQGNSA. The CDR3 nucleotides read TGTGCCAGCAGCTTGGACAGGGGTCGAACTGAAGCTTTCTTT. This sequence encodes CASSLDRGRTEAFF.

The J gene is TRBJ2-7, the V gene TRBV6-1; D remains unclear. Trimming took 6 bases from V and 3 from J, leaving 9 bases between them. Germline CDR1 and CDR2: MNHNS and SASEGT. The CDR3 length is 12 residues. The CDR3 DNA reads TGTGCCAGCAGCCCGGACGGCTACGAGCAGTACTTC. Translation: CASSPDGYEQYF.

The chain joins TRBV5-1 to TRBJ1-1, with D possibly being TRBD1 (5 bases). Germline CDR1 is SGHRS and CDR2 is YFSETQ. The ends were cut back, 2 bases at V and 1 base at J, with 9 bases in the middle. The CDR3 spans 14 residues. CDR3 DNA: TGCGCCAGCAGCTTTGGAGGGGCGAACACTGAAGCTTTCTTT. Translated, it gives CASSFGGANTEAFF. Filled out from reference TRBV5-1 and TRBJ1-1, the complete variable domain reads KAGVTQTPRYLIKTRGQQVTLSCSPISGHRSVSWYQQTPGQGLQFLFEYFSETQRNKGNFPGRFSGRQFSNSRSEMNVSTLELGDSALYLCASSFGGANTEAFFGQGTRLTVV.

This chain connects TRBV28 to TRBJ2-7; the match to TRBD1 covers 8 bases. CDR3 length: 12 amino acids. With V trimmed by 5 bases and J by 3 bases, 0 bases remained unmatched. Germline values: CDR1 MDHEN, CDR2 SYDVKM. The DNA of the CDR3 is TGTGCCAGCAGTACAGGGGGCTACGAGCAGTACTTC. Translation gives CASSTGGYEQYF. Supplemented by reference TRBV28 and TRBJ2-7, the full variable domain reads DVKVTQSSRYLVKRTGEKVFLECVQDMDHENMFWYRQDPGLGLRLIYFSYDVKMKEKGDIPEGYSVSREKKERFSLILESASTNQTSMYLCASSTGGYEQYFGPGTRLTVT.